The clone carrying this TCR beta chain was observed a handful of times. The data belong to a study of blood T cell repertoires in COVID-19. As for the study in general: The United States, Italy and Spain supplied acute and convalescent COVID-19 samples. PBMCs, B-cell-depleted T cells, or T cells were the source of the cDNA or gDNA that made up the material.

Participant-given clinical history determined each cohort assignment. Recovered status applied to Cohort 3 donors who had two consecutive negative PCRs. It also applied to those with clearance or with symptom resolution. TCRdb's table, derived via immunoSEQ multiplex PCR, lists solely in-frame clones and lacks some. This table has roughly 360,000 clones, about 90% appearing once. Germline CDR1 SGHTA, CDR2 FQGNSA. The CDR3 has 15 amino acids. The ends were cut back, 1 base at V and 4 bases at J, with 13 bases in the middle. This TCR was recovered from a man between 25 and 39 years old who had recovered from COVID-19. The sequencing sample was made of PBMCs or T cells enriched from blood (not recorded which). The V and J genes are TRBV7-2 and TRBJ1-2; no firm D call. In DNA, the CDR3 is TGTGCCAGCAGCTTAGATTCCGGACTGAGCTATGGCTACACCTTC. Encoded protein: CASSLDSGLSYGYTF.